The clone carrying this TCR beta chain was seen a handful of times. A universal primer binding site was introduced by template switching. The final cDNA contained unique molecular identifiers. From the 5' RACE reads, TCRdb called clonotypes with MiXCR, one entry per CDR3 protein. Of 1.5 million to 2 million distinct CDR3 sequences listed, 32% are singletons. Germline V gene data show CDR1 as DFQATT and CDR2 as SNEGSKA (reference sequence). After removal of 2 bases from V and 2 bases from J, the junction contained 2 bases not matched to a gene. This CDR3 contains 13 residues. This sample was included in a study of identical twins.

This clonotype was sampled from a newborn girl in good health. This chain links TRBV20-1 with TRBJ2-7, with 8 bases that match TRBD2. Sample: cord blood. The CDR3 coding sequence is TGCAGTGCTAGACCTAGCGGGCCCTACGAGCAGTACTTC. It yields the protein CSARPSGPYEQYF.